Following are 21 T cell receptor beta chains from one sample sequenced in a study of T cell repertoires in cytomegalovirus infection. TCRdb redid the calling of the reads with MiXCR, one entry per CDR3 protein. The sample includes about 530,000 distinct CDR3 sequences, 26% of them seen just once. The sample comprised PBMCs. These receptors all stem from a human donor in good health (CMV status not recorded). Some clones in this sample may be carry-over from other donors' samples.

This clonotype was seen a handful of times. The chain combines TRBV28 with TRBJ2-7; the D call may be TRBD1 or TRBD2 (5 bases each). Per the germline V gene, CDR1 is MDHEN and CDR2 is SYDVKM. This CDR3 region has 15 residues. Trimming took off 6 bases at V and 2 bases at J, with 17 bases between the two ends. The CDR3 DNA sequence: TGTGCCAGCAGGCGAGGGGTTATGAGCCCCTACGAGCAGTACTTC. Translated, it gives CASRRGVMSPYEQYF.

In its sample, this clonotype was seen many times. This may be a read error, as it is one base from a much larger clone. This chain uses TRBV7-2 with TRBJ2-5, with TRBD2 as a possible D gene (6 bases). Trimming shortened V by 5 bases and J by 1 base, and 8 bases separated the two germline ends. The CDR3 runs 13 residues. Germline CDR1 reads SGHTA; CDR2 reads FQGNSA. The CDR3 sequence is CASSRLGQETQYF. The DNA of the CDR3 is TGTGCCAGCAGCCGACTAGGCCAAGAGACCCAGTACTTC.

V is TRBV7-9 and J is TRBJ2-5; the D gene is possibly TRBD1 (6 bases). The CDR3 loop spans 16 amino acids. V lost 5 bases to trimming and J lost 5 bases, with 21 bases between them. Germline V lookup: CDR1 SEHNR, CDR2 FQNEAQ (reference sequence). In nucleotides, the CDR3 is TGTGCCAGCAGCAAAAACCGGGACAAGAGTGGGGAGACCCAGTACTTC. Translating gives CASSKNRDKSGETQYF. The full variable domain, rest sourced from reference TRBV7-9 and TRBJ2-5, is DTGVSQNPRHKITKRGQNVTFRCDPISEHNRLYWYRQTLGQGPEFLTYFQNEAQLEKSRLLSDRFSAERPKGSFSTLEIQRTEQGDSAMYLCASSKNRDKSGETQYFGPGTRLLVL.

In its sample, this clonotype was seen many times. J is TRBJ2-7 and V is TRBV7-2; D remains ambiguous. The germline gives CDR1 SGHTA, CDR2 FQGNSA. This CDR3 has 12 amino acids. Trimming pared 1 base from V and 5 bases from J, leaving 6 bases between. CDR3 nucleotides: TGTGCCAGCAGCTTAGATTTCCACGAGCAGTACTTC. Its protein is CASSLDFHEQYF.

The chain recombines TRBV7-9 with TRBJ1-1, with D hard to call. Germline V CDR1 and CDR2: SEHNR, FQNEAQ (reference sequence). The CDR3 has 12 residues. V shed 5 bases and J shed 6 bases, with 10 bases lying between them. The CDR3 DNA reads as TGTGCCAGCAGCCCGGAGGAGGCTGAAGCTTTCTTT. Translation gives CASSPEEAEAFF.

The rearrangement joins TRBV30 to TRBJ2-5; 7 nucleotides match TRBD2. The CDR3 has 15 residues. Losses at the gene ends were 4 bases for V and 1 base for J; bases not matched to a gene: 9. CDR1 is GTSNPN, CDR2 SVGIG, per germline (reference sequence). In DNA form, the CDR3 reads TGTGCCTGGAAGTCGGGGGGTACAGGCCAAGAGACCCAGTACTTC. Amino acids: CAWKSGGTGQETQYF. The full variable domain, in which reference TRBV30 and TRBJ2-5 provide the parts outside the CDR3, is SQTIHQWPATLVQPVGSPLSLECTVEGTSNPNLYWYRQAAGRGLQLLFYSVGIGQISSEVPQNLSASRPQDRQFILSSKKLLLSDSGFYLCAWKSGGTGQETQYFGPGTRLLVL.

This clonotype was detected only a few times. The rearrangement links TRBV7-9 to TRBJ2-5, with D tentatively TRBD2 (5 bases). Trimming took 4 bases from V and 2 from J, leaving 23 bases between them. CDR1 SEHNR and CDR2 FQNEAQ come from the germline V gene (reference sequence). This CDR3 has 18 residues. Here the CDR3 DNA reads TGTGCCAGCAGCTCTTCTGTCGGAGGTCCATTACGACAAGAGACCCAGTACTTC. Translated, it gives CASSSSVGGPLRQETQYF.

This clonotype has more than one count but fewer than ten. The chain combines TRBV19 with TRBJ1-2; maybe TRBD1 (6 bases). Germline V lookup: CDR1 LNHDA, CDR2 SQIVND (reference sequence). V dropped 7 bases and J dropped 7 bases, with 22 bases sitting between them. The CDR3 has 15 amino acids. The CDR3 sequence is CASTPGGDPIRGYTF. CDR3 in DNA: TGTGCCAGTACCCCCGGGGGCGACCCTATCCGTGGCTACACCTTC.

This sequence joins TRBV18 and TRBJ2-5, with D perhaps matching TRBD2 (5 bases). Trimming shortened V by 3 bases and J by 1 base, and 15 bases separated the two germline ends. The CDR3 loop spans 16 amino acids. In germline, CDR1 is KGHSH, CDR2 LQKENI. CDR3 amino acids: CASSPSLLGPQETQYF. The DNA for the CDR3 is TGTGCCAGCTCACCGAGTTTACTAGGGCCCCAAGAGACCCAGTACTTC.

This clonotype appeared a few times. The chain carries TRBV12-3 or TRBV12-4 and TRBJ1-3; D is uncertain. This CDR3 region has 18 residues. The ends were cut back, 0 bases at V and 0 bases at J, with 15 bases in the middle. The CDR3 reads CASSLALSDASSGNTIYF. The CDR3 coding sequence is TGTGCCAGCAGTTTAGCGCTGTCGGACGCCAGCTCTGGAAACACCATATATTTT.

This clonotype was counted at least ten times. V usage is TRBV6-2 or TRBV6-3 and J usage is TRBJ2-3; D gene uncertain. Between the trimmed V and J ends, which lost 7 bases and 4 bases, there was a span of 9 bases. The CDR3 is made up of 12 amino acids. CDR1 MNHEY and CDR2 SVGEGT come from the germline V gene. CDR3 amino acids: CASNDLADTQYF. The DNA of the CDR3 is TGTGCCAGCAACGATCTAGCAGATACGCAGTATTTT.

This clonotype turned up a few times. The CDR3 DNA reads as TGTGCCAGCAGGGTTTTTGGACGGATGGAGTCACCCCTCCACTTT. This codes for CASRVFGRMESPLHF. This chain uses TRBV11-2 with TRBJ1-6; no firm D call. The CDR3 is 15 amino acids. V lost 6 bases to trimming and J lost 10 bases, with 19 bases between them. Germline V gene lookup returns CDR1 SGHAT and CDR2 FQNNGV.

The chain uses TRBV6-2 or TRBV6-3 and TRBJ2-1; TRBD2 matches at 11 bases. CDR3 length equals 18 residues. V trimming: 2 bases; J trimming: 8 bases; junction bases outside the gene matches: 14. From germline, CDR1 is MNHEY and CDR2 SVGEGT. The CDR3: CASSYPSIAGGPDDEQFF. The CDR3 nucleotides read TGTGCCAGCAGTTACCCCTCGATAGCGGGAGGGCCCGACGATGAGCAGTTCTTC.

This clonotype was counted a few times. This chain joins TRBV7-2 and TRBJ2-5; no firm D call. Looked up from germline, CDR1 is SGHTA and CDR2 is FQGNSA. The CDR3 runs to 15 residues. Trimming removed 5 bases at V and 5 bases at J, with 18 bases between. The CDR3 bases are TGTGCCAGCAGCCCCGACAAACATTCCGTGGAGACCCAGTACTTC. The encoded protein is CASSPDKHSVETQYF.

V gene TRBV29-1 combines with J gene TRBJ2-3; possible D gene TRBD2, 5 bases. The germline V gene has CDR1 SQVTM and CDR2 ANQGSEA. This CDR3 has 13 amino acids. V lost 7 bases to trimming and J lost 0 bases, with 11 bases between them. The CDR3 DNA follows: TGCAGCGCTACTAGGTCTAGCACAGATACGCAGTATTTT. Encoded protein: CSATRSSTDTQYF.

The V and J genes are TRBV12-3 or TRBV12-4 and TRBJ2-1; D is perhaps TRBD2 (7 bases). V lost 2 bases and J lost 9, with 14 bases in between. The CDR3 contains 14 residues. The CDR3 bases are TGTGCCAGCAGTTTATGGAGGGGAGGGGGTGAGCAGTTCTTC. Translation gives CASSLWRGGGEQFF.

This clonotype has just a few counts. The chain couples TRBV4-1 to TRBJ1-5; D is unclear. The CDR3 has 13 amino acids. Trimming took off 0 bases at V and 7 bases at J, with 7 bases between the two ends. Germline V gene data show CDR1 as MGHRA and CDR2 as YSYEKL. The CDR3 sequence: CASSQERGQPQHF. The CDR3 DNA follows: TGCGCCAGCAGCCAAGAGCGCGGACAGCCCCAGCATTTT.

This clonotype was seen more than once but under ten times. The chain is built from TRBV6-5 and TRBJ1-1, with D unresolved. V was pared by 5 bases and J by 4 bases, with 17 bases between. There are 15 residues in the CDR3. Germline V gives CDR1 MNHEY, CDR2 SVGAGI. The CDR3 DNA sequence: TGTGCCAGCAGTCCCCAAGCCCTAGGGCGCACTGAAGCTTTCTTT. Amino acid sequence: CASSPQALGRTEAFF.

The chain uses TRBV7-9 and TRBJ1-3, with 7 positions matching TRBD1. Germline V gives CDR1 SEHNR, CDR2 FQNEAQ (reference sequence). Losses at the gene ends were 5 bases for V and 2 bases for J; bases not matched to a gene: 3. This CDR3 has 14 amino acids. The chain's CDR3 is CASSATGAGNTIYF. DNA for the CDR3: TGTGCCAGCAGCGCCACAGGGGCTGGAAACACCATATATTTT.

There are many counts of this clonotype. This chain connects TRBV28 to TRBJ2-7; TRBD1 might be the D (5 bases). The CDR3 has 13 amino acids. CDR1 and CDR2 (germline): MDHEN, SYDVKM. Deletions cut 6 bases from V and 2 bases from J, with 11 bases between. Here the CDR3 DNA reads TGTGCCAGCAGAACTACAGGAACCTACGAGCAGTACTTC. Amino acids: CASRTTGTYEQYF.

The rearrangement uses TRBV12-3 or TRBV12-4 and TRBJ1-5, with D possibly being TRBD1 (6 bases). This CDR3 has 15 residues. V shed 3 bases and J shed 4 bases, with 13 bases lying between them. The CDR3 loop is CASSFGGRLNQPQHF. The CDR3 DNA reads TGTGCCAGCAGTTTCGGGGGGCGGCTAAATCAGCCCCAGCATTTT.